This is a list of T cell receptor beta chains from one sample in a study of early stage breast cancer tumors. The protocol was immunoSEQ multiplex PCR, while the TCRdb copy is restricted to in-frame clones and leaves out a portion. The data contain fewer than 70,000 clones, roughly 80% of them singletons. The sequenced sample consisted of blood. Receptors were obtained from a person aged 25 to 40 with breast cancer. The CDR3 runs from the conserved cysteine through the conserved F or W. A D gene is named only where the DNA matches it firmly. Clone size is given for some rows only: seen once, a few or many times, or a class if the clone is expanded.

V gene	J gene	clone size	D gene	CDR3 DNA	CDR3 protein
TRBV5-1	TRBJ2-5	-	-	TGCGCCAGCAGCTTCGGGGGAACCGAAGGGACCCAGTACTTC	CASSFGGTEGTQYF
TRBV27	TRBJ2-1	-	TRBD1	TGTGCCAGCAGTCCGGGACAGGGGGTAAATAATGAGCAGTTCTTC	CASSPGQGVNNEQFF
TRBV4-3	TRBJ2-1	-	-	TGCGCCAGCAGCCAAGATCCAGGGGCGGGAGCATACAATGAGCAGTTCTTC	CASSQDPGAGAYNEQFF
TRBV19	TRBJ2-7	-	TRBD2	TGTGCCAGTAGAGGACTAGCGGGAGGCCTTTACGAGCAGTACTTC	CASRGLAGGLYEQYF
TRBV7-8	TRBJ2-7	few	-	TGTGCCAGCAGCCCCTTCCAGGGGAACGAGCAGTACTTC	CASSPFQGNEQYF
TRBV18	TRBJ2-2	once	-	TGTGCCAGCTCACCAATGGTAGGGGACACCGGGGAGCTGTTTTTT	CASSPMVGDTGELFF
TRBV10-2	TRBJ1-2	few	-	TGCGCCAGCAGTGATCAGGGAAACTATGGCTACACCTTC	CASSDQGNYGYTF
TRBV5-1	TRBJ2-1	-	-	TGCGCCAGCAGCACCACGGCAGGTCGCCTTGAGCAGTTCTTC	CASSTTAGRLEQFF
TRBV11-2	TRBJ1-1	once	-	TGTGCCAGCAGCTTAGATAGTTCCAACACTGAAGCTTTCTTT	CASSLDSSNTEAFF
TRBV6-5	TRBJ2-7	-	TRBD2	TGTGCCAGCAGGGGACTAGCGGGAGCTGAGCAGTACTTC	CASRGLAGAEQYF
TRBV6-5	TRBJ2-1	few	-	TGTGCCAGCAGTTACTCGGGAGAGATCTCCTACAATGAGCAGTTCTTC	CASSYSGEISYNEQFF
TRBV7-8	TRBJ2-7	-	-	TGTGCCAGCAGCTTGGGGTGGGATTATCCAGGACAGCTAACCTACGAGCAGTACTTC	CASSLGWDYPGQLTYEQYF
TRBV7-9	TRBJ2-2	-	-	TGTGCCAGCAGCTTAGTAATGCCCACCGGGGAGCTGTTTTTT	CASSLVMPTGELFF
TRBV7-7	TRBJ2-1	-	-	TGTGCTAGCAGCTTAGCGGAGTTGGCTCCCTACAATGAGCAGTTCTTC	CASSLAELAPYNEQFF
TRBV4-2	TRBJ1-6	-	-	TGTGCCAGCAGCCAAGAGCTGGGAGGGGGCTCCTATAATTCACCCCTCCACTTT	CASSQELGGGSYNSPLHF
TRBV4-1	TRBJ2-5	once	TRBD2	TGCGCCAGCAGCCCCCTAGGGGACGGGAGGGGGGAGACCCAGTACTTC	CASSPLGDGRGETQYF
TRBV4-1	TRBJ1-5	-	-	TGCGCCAGCAGCCAAGTTAGACAGACCAATTCTGTGCAGCCCCAGCATTTT	CASSQVRQTNSVQPQHF
TRBV30	TRBJ2-1	-	-	TGTGCCTGGAGTTCCGTTGGAGACAATGAGCAGTTCTTC	CAWSSVGDNEQFF
TRBV11-2	TRBJ2-3	-	-	TGTGCCATACGGGGAGTGTGGGGTGGAGATACGCAGTATTTT	CAIRGVWGGDTQYF
TRBV6-4	TRBJ1-2	-	-	TGTGCCAGCAGCGCCGACAGGATGAGCTATGGCTACACCTTC	CASSADRMSYGYTF
TRBV4-1	TRBJ2-3	-	TRBD2	TGCGCCAGCAGCCAGGCGTCTAGCGGGCTCACAGATACGCAGTATTTT	CASSQASSGLTDTQYF
TRBV30	TRBJ1-1	once	-	TGTGCCTGGAGTCAGACAGGGAACACTGAAGCTTTCTTT	CAWSQTGNTEAFF
TRBV7-9	TRBJ1-1	-	-	TGTGCCAGCAGCACCCGGGTTGGTTCCTCGGAGAACACTGAAGCTTTCTTT	CASSTRVGSSENTEAFF
TRBV7-2	TRBJ2-5	-	TRBD2	TGTGCCAGCAGCAGACCGGGACTAGCGGGAGGGGAGACCCAGTACTTC	CASSRPGLAGGETQYF
TRBV27	TRBJ2-5	-	-	TGTGCCAGCAGTTTATCGATAGCTCAGGAGACCCAGTACTTC	CASSLSIAQETQYF
TRBV27	TRBJ2-7	-	TRBD1	TGTGCCAGCAGGCCCGGGACAGGCTACGAGCAGTACTTC	CASRPGTGYEQYF
TRBV30	TRBJ2-3	-	-	TGTGCCTGCCAGAGCAAGTCTGAGATCACAGATACGCAGTATTTT	CACQSKSEITDTQYF
TRBV27	TRBJ2-1	-	-	TGTGCCAGCAGTTTAATTACTCCTAGCTCCTACAATGAGCAGTTCTTC	CASSLITPSSYNEQFF
TRBV27	TRBJ1-1	-	-	TGTGCCAGCAGTTTATTGGGGGGCCCTATTATGAACACTGAAGCTTTCTTT	CASSLLGGPIMNTEAFF
TRBV30	TRBJ2-1	-	-	TGTGCCTGGAGTGTCCAATACAATGAGCAGTTCTTC	CAWSVQYNEQFF
TRBV30	TRBJ2-6	-	-	TGTGCCCGCTTGGAGGGGTGGTACTCTGGGGCCAACGTCCTGACTTTC	CARLEGWYSGANVLTF
TRBV7-9	TRBJ1-1	few	-	TGTGCCAGCAGCTTAGGGAGTGGGAGGGGGATTTACACTGAAGCTTTCTTT	CASSLGSGRGIYTEAFF
TRBV7-8	TRBJ1-1	-	-	TGTGCCAGCAGCTTAAGACAGTTGTCGCAAGCTTTCTTT	CASSLRQLSQAFF
TRBV13	TRBJ2-2	few	-	TGTGCCAGCAGCCCCGCAGAGAACACCGGGGAGCTGTTTTTT	CASSPAENTGELFF
TRBV5-6	TRBJ2-3	-	-	TGTGCCAGCAGCTCCCCGGGAAATACTGAAACAACAGATACGCAGTATTTT	CASSSPGNTETTDTQYF
TRBV14	TRBJ2-3	-	-	TGTGCCAGCAGCCAAGGTCAAAGGGTGCCGACAGATACGCAGTATTTT	CASSQGQRVPTDTQYF
TRBV2	TRBJ1-2	-	-	TGTGCCAGCAGTGGGCTCGCGGACAAGGTGTGGTATGGCTACACCTTC	CASSGLADKVWYGYTF
TRBV4-2	TRBJ1-1	-	TRBD1	TGTGCCAGCAGCCACCAGACAGGGGGAATGAACACTGAAGCTTTCTTT	CASSHQTGGMNTEAFF
TRBV5-8	TRBJ1-2	few	-	TGTGCCAGCAGCATCAATCGCGTGTATGGCTACACCTTC	CASSINRVYGYTF
TRBV29-1	TRBJ2-5	-	-	TGCAGCGTTGAACACGGACCCCAAGAGACCCAGTACTTC	CSVEHGPQETQYF
TRBV27	TRBJ1-5	-	-	TGTGCCAGCAGTTTGGGGATAGGCCCCCAGCATTTT	CASSLGIGPQHF
TRBV14	TRBJ2-7	-	-	TGTGCCAGCAGCCAACACCCCTACGAGCAGTACTTC	CASSQHPYEQYF
TRBV7-9	TRBJ2-6	-	-	TGTGCCAGCAGCCAGCTCTCTGGGGCCAACGTCCTGACTTTC	CASSQLSGANVLTF
TRBV11-2	TRBJ2-7	-	-	TGTGCCAGCAGCCAGGGACGGGTCTCCTACGAGCAGTACTTC	CASSQGRVSYEQYF
TRBV11-2	TRBJ2-1	-	-	TGTGCCAGCAGCCCGATAGGAATTGACACCTACAATGAGCAGTTCTTC	CASSPIGIDTYNEQFF
TRBV15	TRBJ1-1	-	TRBD1	TGTGCCACCACCAGGGGGGATTGGGCAGTGGACACTGAAGCTTTCTTT	CATTRGDWAVDTEAFF
TRBV29-1	TRBJ1-2	-	-	TGCAGCGTTGCGGTCTCACCGTCGGCTAACTATGGCTACACCTTC	CSVAVSPSANYGYTF
TRBV4-1	TRBJ1-4	few	-	TGCGCCAGCAGCCAAGCGCCCCTAAGGAAGGAAAAACTGTTTTTT	CASSQAPLRKEKLFF
TRBV5-1	TRBJ2-7	few	-	TGCGCCAGCAGCTTGGGGGCGCGGGAGCAGTACTTC	CASSLGAREQYF
TRBV19	TRBJ2-7	-	TRBD1	TGTGCCAGTAGCCCGGGACAGGGGGCCTACGAGCAGTACTTC	CASSPGQGAYEQYF
TRBV6-5	TRBJ1-5	-	-	TGTGCCAGCAGCACCAGGGGATTGGGATCCCAGCCCCAGCATTTT	CASSTRGLGSQPQHF